This TCR beta chain was recovered during a study of cytomegalovirus exposure and HLA in healthy donors. The germline V gene encodes CDR1 SQVTM and CDR2 ANQGSEA. J gave up 2 bases and V 1 base, and 8 bases lay outside the gene matches. The CDR3 consists of 17 residues. Vbeta (60) and Jbeta (13) primers were used in the PCR. Profiled with immunoSEQ multiplex PCR; TCRdb holds only in-frame clones, not every one. The top ten hold about 2.5% of the sample, which has about 170,000 clones, about 80% seen once. The receptor's source is a woman aged 50 to 65 in good health and CMV-seronegative. This chain links TRBV29-1 with TRBJ2-5; 12 bases fit TRBD2. The sequencing input was PBMCs. CDR3 sequence reads: CSVEVLAGGWDQETQYF. The DNA of the CDR3 is TGCAGCGTTGAAGTACTAGCGGGAGGATGGGATCAAGAGACCCAGTACTTC.